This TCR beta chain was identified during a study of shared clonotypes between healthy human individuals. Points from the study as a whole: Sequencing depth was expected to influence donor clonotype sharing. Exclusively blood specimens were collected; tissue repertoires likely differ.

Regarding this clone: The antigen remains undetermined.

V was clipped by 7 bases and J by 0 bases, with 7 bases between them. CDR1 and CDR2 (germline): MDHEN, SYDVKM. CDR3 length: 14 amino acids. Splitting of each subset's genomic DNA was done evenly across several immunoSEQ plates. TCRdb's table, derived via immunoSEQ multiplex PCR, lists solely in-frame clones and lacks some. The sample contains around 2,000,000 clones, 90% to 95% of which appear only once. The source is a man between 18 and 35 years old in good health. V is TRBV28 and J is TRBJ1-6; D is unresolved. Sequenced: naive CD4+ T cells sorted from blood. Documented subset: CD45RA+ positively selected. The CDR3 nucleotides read TGTGCCAGCACGAGAAGCTCCTATAATTCACCCCTCCACTTT. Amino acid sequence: CASTRSSYNSPLHF.